Following are 9 T cell receptor beta chains from one sample sequenced in a study of blood T cell repertoires in COVID-19. Assay: immunoSEQ multiplex PCR; the TCRdb copy retains only in-frame clones and omits some. The top ten hold 3% of the sample, which has hundreds of thousands of clones, 70% to 90% seen once. Sequencing was done on a sample of peripheral blood. All receptors derive from a human donor in a cohort sampled during active COVID-19.

The table lists this clone with a count of one. The gene calls are TRBV5-1 and TRBJ1-4, with no clear D. Germline V CDR1 and CDR2: SGHRS, YFSETQ. This CDR3 contains 14 residues. Trimming cost V 0 bases and J 4 bases, with 7 bases left between them. CDR3 DNA: TGCGCCAGCAGCTTGGATGGCATTAATGAAAAACTGTTTTTT. It encodes CASSLDGINEKLFF.

This sequence joins TRBV19 and TRBJ1-2, with D perhaps TRBD1 (6 bases). The germline V and J ends were trimmed by 7 bases and 4 bases, with 13 bases remaining between them. This CDR3 is built from 13 residues. Germline V CDR1 and CDR2: LNHDA, SQIVND (reference sequence). The CDR3 DNA is TGTGCCAGTAAGGGGGTGAACTCCTATGGCTACACCTTC. Protein product: CASKGVNSYGYTF.

J is TRBJ2-7 and V is TRBV6-6; TRBD1 is a possible D gene (6 bases). Germline V gene sequence: CDR1 MNHNY, CDR2 SVGAGI (reference sequence). The V and J ends lost 2 bases and 4 bases respectively, with 15 bases between them. The CDR3 runs to 15 residues. CDR3 in amino acids: CASSYDRDTQYEQYF. Here the CDR3 DNA reads TGTGCCAGCAGTTACGATAGGGACACACAATACGAGCAGTACTTC.

The genes are TRBV29-1 and TRBJ1-1, with 7 bases fitting TRBD1. V shed 7 bases and J 3 bases; nucleotides not matched to a gene: 8. The V gene's germline CDR1 is SQVTM and CDR2 ANQGSEA. The CDR3 runs to 13 residues. CDR3 bases: TGCAGCGGATCGAACAGGGGCGACACTGAAGCTTTCTTT. Translated: CSGSNRGDTEAFF.

This clone was found once. The CDR3 sequence: CASGSSGTGLLPQHF. CDR3 nucleotide sequence: TGTGCTAGTGGTTCCTCCGGGACAGGGTTGTTACCCCAGCATTTT. The rearrangement uses TRBV12-5 and TRBJ1-5; TRBD1 aligns across 9 bases. Germline V lookup: CDR1 LGHNT, CDR2 FRNRAP. V lost 4 bases, J lost 10 bases, and 11 bases stayed unmatched. This CDR3 region has 15 residues.

The CDR3 protein is CASSESVNEQFF. CDR3 in DNA: TGTGCCAGCAGTGAATCAGTGAATGAGCAGTTCTTC. The chain is built from TRBV25-1 and TRBJ2-1; D gene unclear. CDR1 MGHDK and CDR2 SYGVNS come from the germline V gene. CDR3 length: 12 residues. Trimming took off 1 base at V and 7 bases at J, with 5 bases between the two ends.

The rearrangement joins TRBV19 to TRBJ2-5; TRBD2 agrees at 7 bases. Trimming cost V 5 bases and J 6 bases; bases outside gene matches: 9. This CDR3 is built from 14 residues. In germline, CDR1 is LNHDA, CDR2 SQIVND (reference sequence). The CDR3 loop reads CASSPGGGLQTQYF. The CDR3, as DNA: TGTGCCAGTAGTCCCGGCGGGGGATTACAGACCCAGTACTTC.

This clone has a handful of counts. This chain connects TRBV9 to TRBJ1-1; 9 bases align to TRBD1. The V segment lost 1 base and the J segment 10 bases; nucleotides outside the gene matches: 8. The germline V gene has CDR1 SGDLS and CDR2 YYNGEE. CDR3 length: 14 amino acids. The CDR3 DNA sequence: TGTGCCAGCAGCGTAATGGACCAGGACAGGGGAGCTTTCTTT. Translation: CASSVMDQDRGAFF.

This clone has just a few counts. V is TRBV30 and J is TRBJ1-4; 7 nucleotides line up with TRBD1. The V segment lost 8 bases and the J segment 2 bases; nucleotides outside the gene matches: 14. Germline CDR1 reads GTSNPN; CDR2 reads SVGIG (reference sequence). The CDR3 is 16 amino acids. The CDR3 spells CALLRDSRMTNEKLFF. In nucleotides, the CDR3 is TGTGCCCTGCTACGGGACAGTCGCATGACTAATGAAAAACTGTTTTTT.